These 2 T cell receptor beta chains were sequenced from one sample in a study of T cells after yellow fever vaccination. One entry per CDR3 protein results from TCRdb running MiXCR on the 5' RACE reads. The sample consists of under 300,000 distinct CDR3 sequences, about an eighth of them appearing once. Sample: CD4+ T cells sorted from PBMCs, taken 45 days after the yellow fever booster vaccination. The receptor set was obtained from a man in his thirties or forties who received the YFV17D yellow fever vaccine.

This clonotype was counted between two and nine times. J is TRBJ1-5 and V is TRBV4-1; no reliable D call. Germline CDR1 and CDR2: MGHRA and YSYEKL. Trimming pared 0 bases from V and 3 bases from J, leaving 12 bases between. This CDR3 contains 16 residues. The CDR3 reads CASSQENMGINQPQHF. The CDR3 bases are TGCGCCAGCAGCCAAGAGAACATGGGGATCAATCAGCCCCAGCATTTT.

This chain links TRBV7-9 with TRBJ2-4; 9 bases align to TRBD2. The V gene's germline CDR1 is SEHNR and CDR2 FQNEAQ (reference sequence). The junction had 4 bases not matched to a gene; V was cut back by 2 bases and J by 2 bases. CDR3 length: 16 amino acids. In DNA, the CDR3 is TGTGCCAGCAGCTTATGGCTAGCGGGAACCAAAAACATTCAGTACTTC. It specifies CASSLWLAGTKNIQYF. The complete variable domain, with remaining parts taken from reference TRBV7-9 and TRBJ2-4, reads DTGVSQNPRHKITKRGQNVTFRCDPISEHNRLYWYRQTLGQGPEFLTYFQNEAQLEKSRLLSDRFSAERPKGSFSTLEIQRTEQGDSAMYLCASSLWLAGTKNIQYFGAGTRLSVL.